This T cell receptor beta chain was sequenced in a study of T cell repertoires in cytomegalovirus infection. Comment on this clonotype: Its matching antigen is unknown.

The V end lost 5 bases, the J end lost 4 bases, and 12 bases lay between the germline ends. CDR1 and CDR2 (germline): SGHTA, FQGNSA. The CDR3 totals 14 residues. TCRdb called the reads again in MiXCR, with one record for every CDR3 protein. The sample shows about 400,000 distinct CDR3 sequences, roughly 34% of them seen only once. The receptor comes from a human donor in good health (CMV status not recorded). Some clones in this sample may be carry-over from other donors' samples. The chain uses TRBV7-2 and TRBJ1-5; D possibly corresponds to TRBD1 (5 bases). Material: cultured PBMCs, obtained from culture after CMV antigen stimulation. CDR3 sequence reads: CASSQDTLNQPQHF. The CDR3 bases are TGTGCCAGCAGCCAGGACACCCTTAATCAGCCCCAGCATTTT.